Listed below are T cell receptor beta chains from one sample, sequenced in a study of post-analysis software for immune sequencing data. TCRdb re-called the PCR reads with MiXCR, one entry per CDR3 protein. The profile shows roughly 580,000 distinct CDR3 sequences, 44% of them singletons. The sample taken for sequencing was blood. The receptors were gathered from a girl aged 10 to 17 with multiple sclerosis. Each CDR3 is given with its conserved first and last residue. Each record gives: CDR3 length, J gene, clone size, V gene, CDR3 protein. Rows may omit the clone size; those that give it use once, few, many or a size class.

>11|TRBJ1-2|many|TRBV12-3/TRBV12-4
CASSSSGGYTF
>15|TRBJ2-7|-|TRBV4-1
CASSQVVGAPGEQYF
>13|TRBJ2-1|-|TRBV9
CASSVGPSNEQFF
>16|TRBJ2-1|-|TRBV5-1
CASSLELEYSYNEQFF
>17|TRBJ2-7|-|TRBV7-9
CASSPGLAGGLTYEQYF
>14|TRBJ2-1|few|TRBV10-3
CAISGVLAGAEQFF
>15|TRBJ2-1|-|TRBV3-1
CASSLAEYSYNEQVF
>14|TRBJ2-7|few|TRBV5-1
CASSLGRVSYEQYF
>13|TRBJ2-1|-|TRBV20-1
CSARESSYNEQFF
>15|TRBJ2-1|once|TRBV7-3
CTSSSGLAGMNEQFF
>13|TRBJ2-6|few|TRBV5-1
CASQVSGANVLTF
>12|TRBJ1-1|-|TRBV10-3
CAISPLGNGAFF